These T cell receptor beta chains were read from a single sample in a study of glioma-infiltrating T cells. In TCRdb, the multiplex PCR reads were re-called with MiXCR into one record per CDR3 protein. The repertoire has around 130,000 distinct CDR3 sequences, more than 20% of them found once; the top ten carry over 25%. Sequences were obtained from glioma tissue, nonneoplastic brain tissue, or PBMCs (not recorded which). The receptors shown here come from a human donor with low-grade glioma or glioblastoma, undergoing nonglioma brain surgery, or in good health (not recorded which). Both conserved end residues are part of each CDR3.

j_gene	v_gene	CDR3aa
TRBJ1-1	TRBV5-1	CASTRGGNTEAFF
TRBJ1-5	TRBV20-1	CSAGSGGVGQPQHF
TRBJ2-5	TRBV7-2	CASRNSGGQETQYF
TRBJ1-1	TRBV4-1	CASSPGGTDTEAFF
TRBJ1-2	TRBV11-2	CASSPGWGTDYGYTF
TRBJ1-6	TRBV14	CASSLWRANRNSPLHF
TRBJ1-1	TRBV7-9	CASSRGGTEAFF
TRBJ1-1	TRBV12-3/TRBV12-4	CASSRQSEAFF
TRBJ2-5	TRBV20-1	CSAARSGGALETQYF
TRBJ2-3	TRBV29-1	CSVEDPSTDTQYF
TRBJ2-1	TRBV6-1	CASSAVAGYNEQFF
TRBJ2-2	TRBV4-1	CASSQEVGLVNTGELFF
TRBJ1-5	TRBV2	CASSVEGQGNQPQHF